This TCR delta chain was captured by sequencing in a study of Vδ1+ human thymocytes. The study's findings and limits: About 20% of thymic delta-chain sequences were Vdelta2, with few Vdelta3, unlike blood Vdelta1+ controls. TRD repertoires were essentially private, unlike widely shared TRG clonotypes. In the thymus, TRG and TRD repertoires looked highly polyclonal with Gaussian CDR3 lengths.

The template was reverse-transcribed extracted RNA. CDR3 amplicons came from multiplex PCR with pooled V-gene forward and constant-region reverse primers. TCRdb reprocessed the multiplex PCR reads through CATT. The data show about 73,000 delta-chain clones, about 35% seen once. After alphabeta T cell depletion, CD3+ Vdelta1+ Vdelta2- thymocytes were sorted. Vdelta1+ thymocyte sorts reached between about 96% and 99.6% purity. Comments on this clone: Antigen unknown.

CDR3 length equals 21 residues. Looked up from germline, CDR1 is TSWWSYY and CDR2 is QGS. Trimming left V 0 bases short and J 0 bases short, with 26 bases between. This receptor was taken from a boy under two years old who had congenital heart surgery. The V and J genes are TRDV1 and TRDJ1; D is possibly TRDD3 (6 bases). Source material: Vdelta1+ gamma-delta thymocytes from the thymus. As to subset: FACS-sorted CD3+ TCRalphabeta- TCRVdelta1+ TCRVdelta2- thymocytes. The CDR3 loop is CALGELSLVVGDLPYTDKLIF. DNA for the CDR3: TGTGCTCTTGGGGAACTCTCTCTAGTTGTTGGGGATCTGCCGTACACCGATAAACTCATCTTT.